A selection of T cell receptor beta chains follows, all from one sample in a study of cytomegalovirus exposure and HLA in healthy donors. Assay: immunoSEQ multiplex PCR; the TCRdb copy retains only in-frame clones and omits some. The sample records about 190,000 clones, 79% being singletons. Sample: PBMCs. The receptors originated from a young woman in good health and CMV-seronegative. The CDR3 runs from the conserved cysteine through the conserved F or W.

TRBJ2-2 | 18 | TRBV18 | CASSPISQGTKNTGELFF
TRBJ2-5 | 13 | TRBV5-1 | CASSRLPQETQYF
TRBJ1-1 | 13 | TRBV2 | CARSQGEGTEAFF
TRBJ1-4 | 15 | TRBV7-9 | CASSFQSAGNEKLFF
TRBJ1-1 | 14 | TRBV7-9 | CASTQGTPITEAFF
TRBJ1-6 | 16 | TRBV5-6 | CASSLALGTGESPLHF
TRBJ2-5 | 18 | TRBV4-2 | CASSQENVLAGGQETQYF
TRBJ1-2 | 15 | TRBV30 | CAWTRGGEANYGYTF
TRBJ2-1 | 13 | TRBV10-1 | CASGGNRYNEQFF
TRBJ1-2 | 18 | TRBV7-2 | CASSLARVGGVGNYGYTF
TRBJ1-3 | 14 | TRBV2 | CASKGEGLVNTIYF
TRBJ2-1 | 13 | TRBV6-1 | CASMGQGYNEQFF
TRBJ2-1 | 16 | TRBV4-3 | CASSQERTSGYNEQFF
TRBJ1-6 | 16 | TRBV27 | CASALPRTGGHSPLHF
TRBJ2-3 | 17 | TRBV4-2 | CASSQDRTSGMGDTQYF
TRBJ1-1 | 15 | TRBV10-3 | CAARQGKEMNTEAFF
TRBJ1-4 | 14 | TRBV27 | CASSRGRIVGKLFF
TRBJ1-1 | 15 | TRBV28 | CASSLGGEPNTEAFF
TRBJ1-1 | 12 | TRBV28 | CASSLLHRTAFF
TRBJ2-7 | 15 | TRBV6-1 | CASSEDPPRSYEQYF
TRBJ1-5 | 15 | TRBV4-3 | CASSQETGNNQPQHF
- | 14 | TRBV6-1 | CASRPTGGKGEQYF
TRBJ1-1 | 14 | TRBV5-1 | CASSLAGGNTEAFF
TRBJ2-2 | 13 | TRBV10-1 | CASSVAATGELFF
TRBJ1-5 | 17 | TRBV6-1 | CASSEPPGIHSNQPQHF
TRBJ2-7 | 14 | TRBV27 | CASSQGQGAYEQYF
TRBJ2-7 | 14 | TRBV6-1 | CASSEGTGVREQYF
TRBJ1-5 | 14 | TRBV28 | CASRAGQGRQPQHF
TRBJ1-5 | 15 | TRBV4-1 | CASSQRAASNQPQHF
TRBJ2-3 | 15 | TRBV12-5 | CASGKGTGNTDTQYF
TRBJ2-5 | 12 | TRBV4-2 | CASSRGGETQYF
TRBJ1-2 | 15 | TRBV6-1 | CASRDRNWDGSGYTF
TRBJ2-7 | 13 | TRBV28 | CASSATGAYEQYF
TRBJ2-3 | 14 | TRBV6-1 | CASRFTSGTDTQYF
TRBJ1-1 | 15 | TRBV7-9 | CSSSPPGRGGTEAFF
TRBJ2-1 | 16 | TRBV18 | CASSPPRAGPYNEQFF
TRBJ1-2 | 14 | TRBV18 | CASSPTGRESGYTF
TRBJ1-4 | 15 | TRBV10-1 | CASSPGGAANEKLFF
TRBJ2-1 | 13 | TRBV7-9 | CASSNTGYNEQFF
TRBJ2-7 | 16 | TRBV15 | CATSREPGQGTYEQYF
TRBJ2-3 | 14 | TRBV5-1 | CASSPGRGSDTQYF
TRBJ2-3 | 14 | TRBV10-2 | CASTRTSGSDTQYF
TRBJ1-4 | 14 | TRBV19 | CASSERTGSEKLFF
TRBJ2-2 | 13 | TRBV2 | CASSASKTGELFF
TRBJ1-5 | 15 | TRBV6-1 | CASSPPDRPSQPQHF
TRBJ2-5 | 17 | TRBV4-1 | CASSPGLAGSQGETQYF
TRBJ2-5 | 13 | TRBV10-1 | CASSDSYQETQYF
TRBJ2-3 | 15 | TRBV9 | CASSPTTGFTDTQYF
TRBJ2-1 | 16 | TRBV18 | CASSPGLAGGGDEQFF
TRBJ2-7 | 14 | TRBV27 | CASSLSLAAYEQYF
TRBJ2-2 | 15 | TRBV2 | CASTNNRGNTGELFF
TRBJ2-3 | 15 | TRBV2 | CASSSPSGPPQGQYF
TRBJ1-2 | 12 | TRBV11-2 | CASSLGGQVYTF
TRBJ1-1 | 12 | TRBV6-6 | CASTGGPGEAFF
TRBJ1-4 | 14 | TRBV11-1 | CASSFGQQDEKLFF
TRBJ2-1 | 16 | TRBV4-3 | CASSPSPGLGQWEQFF
TRBJ2-1 | 15 | TRBV9 | CASSPGLADDNEQFF
TRBJ1-2 | 16 | TRBV4-1 | CASSQVLGGRPYGYTF